What follows are 24 T cell receptor beta chains derived from one specimen sequenced in a study of CD8+ T cells in alopecia areata. Treatment meaning: oral pan-JAK inhibitor, 5-10 mg twice daily. Investigators isolated RNA and reverse transcribed it into cDNA to act as the sequencing template. TCRdb's table, derived via immunoSEQ multiplex PCR, lists solely in-frame clones and lacks some. The table records approximately 180,000 clones, about 55% of them present only once. Sequencing was performed on CD8+ T cells sorted from blood, taken at week 24, from a patient treated with tofacitinib. Every receptor here comes from a human donor with alopecia areata.

J is TRBJ2-1 and V is TRBV23-1, with D maybe TRBD2 (7 bases). TRBV23-1 carries the ORF label, with uncertain function. Deletions cut 6 bases from V and 5 bases from J, with 14 bases between. The CDR3 spans 14 residues. DNA of the CDR3: TGCGCCAGCAGGGTGGGGGGGGGCCACAATGAGCAGTTCTTC. This gives the protein CASRVGGGHNEQFF.

This chain's CDR3 is CATTSGEFSDTQYF. CDR3 DNA sequence: TGTGCCACCACTAGCGGGGAATTCTCAGATACGCAGTATTTT. The V gene is TRBV7-9, the J gene TRBJ2-3; TRBD2 agrees at 10 bases. The CDR3 runs 14 residues. Germline V lookup: CDR1 SEHNR, CDR2 FQNEAQ (reference sequence). V lost 10 bases to trimming and J lost 4 bases; unmatched junction nucleotides: 8.

V and J are TRBV5-1 and TRBJ2-3, with 8 bases fitting TRBD2. V shed 4 bases, J shed 5 bases, and the junction held 12 bases outside the gene matches. Germline V gene data show CDR1 as SGHRS and CDR2 as YFSETQ. The CDR3 is 16 residues long. The CDR3 here is CASSPAQAGGLDTQYF. CDR3 coding DNA: TGCGCCAGCAGCCCGGCCCAGGCGGGGGGTTTAGATACGCAGTATTTT.

The chain has TRBV30 and TRBJ2-1, with 7 bases aligning to TRBD1. Unmatched junction bases numbered 8, after V lost 2 bases and J lost 7 bases. This CDR3 is built from 14 residues. Looked up from germline, CDR1 is GTSNPN and CDR2 is SVGIG (reference sequence). CDR3 DNA: TGTGCCTGGAGTTTCGACAGGGAAATTAATGAGCAGTTCTTC. Encoded protein: CAWSFDREINEQFF.

The chain joins TRBV6-5 to TRBJ1-1; D is possibly TRBD1 (6 bases). Germline-derived CDR1 and CDR2 are MNHEY and SVGAGI. This CDR3 is built from 14 residues. V was trimmed by 6 bases and J by 3 bases, leaving 14 bases between them. The CDR3 nucleotides read TGTGCCAGCAGACTTACAGGGTTGGACACTGAAGCTTTCTTT. It yields the protein CASRLTGLDTEAFF.

This clone has only a few counts. The chain uses TRBV11-2 and TRBJ2-1, with 9 bases that match TRBD1. The CDR3 is 15 residues long. Germline CDR1 and CDR2: SGHAT and FQNNGV. Losses at the gene ends were 7 bases for V and 6 bases for J; bases not matched to a gene: 10. The CDR3 spells CASTGPGQGPNEQFF. The CDR3 DNA sequence: TGTGCCAGCACCGGCCCGGGACAGGGCCCCAATGAGCAGTTCTTC.

V and J are TRBV30 and TRBJ2-5; 10 nucleotides match TRBD2. The V and J ends lost 4 bases and 4 bases, in that order; junction bases with no gene match: 9. Germline V gene lookup returns CDR1 GTSNPN and CDR2 SVGIG (reference sequence). The CDR3 extends over 15 amino acids. The CDR3 nucleotides read TGTGCCTGGAATCCTAGCGGGGGAAGTGGAGAGACCCAGTACTTC. Amino acids: CAWNPSGGSGETQYF.

The V call is TRBV6-5, the J call TRBJ2-7, with D possibly matching TRBD2 (7 bases). The germline CDR1 and CDR2 sequences are MNHEY and SVGAGI. This CDR3 comprises 13 residues. V shed 6 bases and J shed 6 bases, with 15 bases lying between them. The DNA of the CDR3 is TGTGCCAGCAGCCTAGGGGAGGGGGGCGAGCAGTACTTC. Protein: CASSLGEGGEQYF.

This clone has just a few counts. The CDR3: CSGWAAGGATDTQYF. CDR3 nucleotide sequence: TGCAGCGGATGGGCTGCGGGGGGCGCAACAGATACGCAGTATTTT. V and J are TRBV29-1 and TRBJ2-3; 8 bases fit TRBD2. Looked up from germline, CDR1 is SQVTM and CDR2 is ANQGSEA. This CDR3 comprises 15 residues. V shed 7 bases, J shed 3 bases, and the junction held 12 bases outside the gene matches.

The chain recombines TRBV20-1 with TRBJ1-1; D unresolved. With 5 bases removed from V and 11 bases from J, the gap between germline ends came to 9 bases. The CDR3 covers 9 residues. Germline loops: CDR1 DFQATT, CDR2 SNEGSKA (reference sequence). The CDR3 DNA is TGCAGTGCTGGGGATCGGGCTTTCTTT. Amino acid sequence: CSAGDRAFF.

As for this clone: Other DNA sequences from this sample encode an identical CDR3 as well. The CDR3 sequence is CSVEAGGYGYTF. CDR3 sequence (DNA): TGCAGCGTTGAAGCCGGGGGCTATGGCTACACCTTC. The V gene is TRBV29-1, the J gene TRBJ1-2; tentative D call: TRBD1 (5 bases). In germline, CDR1 is SQVTM, CDR2 ANQGSEA. This CDR3 has 12 residues. Trimming removed 1 base at V and 4 bases at J, with 7 bases between.

CDR3 coding DNA: TGTGCCAGCAGCTTAGCACAGGGAAAGATCACTGAAGCTTTCTTT. Protein: CASSLAQGKITEAFF. This chain links TRBV7-9 with TRBJ1-1; D is perhaps TRBD1 (6 bases). The ends were cut back, 0 bases at V and 4 bases at J, with 12 bases in the middle. CDR1 is SEHNR, CDR2 FQNEAQ, per germline (reference sequence). The CDR3 is 15 residues long.

The chain recombines TRBV13 with TRBJ2-3; D is possibly TRBD1 (5 bases). The CDR3 extends over 14 amino acids. The ends were cut back, 2 bases at V and 3 bases at J, with 9 bases in the middle. The germline gives CDR1 PRHDT, CDR2 FYEKMQ (reference sequence). In DNA, the CDR3 is TGTGCCAGCAGCTTACTGCAGGGAACAGATACGCAGTATTTT. Amino acid sequence: CASSLLQGTDTQYF. Drawing the rest from reference TRBV13 and TRBJ2-3, the complete variable domain is AAGVIQSPRHLIKEKRETATLKCYPIPRHDTVYWYQQGPGQDPQFLISFYEKMQSDKGSIPDRFSAQQFSDYHSELNMSSLELGDSALYFCASSLLQGTDTQYFGPGTRLTVL.

V is TRBV29-1 and J is TRBJ1-4; the match to TRBD1 covers 8 bases. CDR3 length: 13 amino acids. Losses at the gene ends were 4 bases for V and 2 bases for J; bases not matched to a gene: 0. CDR1 SQVTM and CDR2 ANQGSEA come from the germline V gene. CDR3 sequence (DNA): TGCAGCGTTGGGACAGGGACTAATGAAAAACTGTTTTTT. Translating gives CSVGTGTNEKLFF.

The chain employs TRBV27 and TRBJ2-3; a possible D gene is TRBD1 (5 bases). The CDR3 loop spans 15 amino acids. V lost 5 bases, J lost 1 base, and 13 bases lay in between. Germline CDR1 MNHEY, CDR2 SMNVEV (reference sequence). CDR3 in amino acids: CASSAQGYGTDTQYF. Written as DNA, the CDR3 is TGTGCCAGCAGTGCGCAGGGCTACGGCACAGATACGCAGTATTTT.

The chain employs TRBV30 and TRBJ1-1; D unclear. Trimming took off 3 bases at V and 5 bases at J, with 13 bases between the two ends. CDR1 and CDR2 (germline): GTSNPN, SVGIG (reference sequence). CDR3 length equals 13 residues. This CDR3 is CAWSDIWETEAFF. The DNA of the CDR3 is TGTGCCTGGAGCGACATCTGGGAGACTGAAGCTTTCTTT.

About this clone: Other DNA sequences of this sample code for an identical CDR3. The chain combines TRBV7-2 with TRBJ2-7; TRBD1 agrees at 9 bases. The CDR3 runs to 14 residues. Germline-derived CDR1 and CDR2 are SGHTA and FQGNSA. V gave up 1 base and J gave up 3 bases; unmatched junction bases: 1. The CDR3 loop reads CASSLGQGDYEQYF. CDR3 bases: TGTGCCAGCAGCTTAGGACAGGGGGACTACGAGCAGTACTTC.

The gene calls are TRBV6-5 and TRBJ2-7; D possibly uses TRBD1 or TRBD2 (5 bases each). The CDR3 totals 15 residues. The V gene's germline CDR1 is MNHEY and CDR2 SVGAGI. V dropped 2 bases and J dropped 4 bases, with 15 bases sitting between them. The CDR3 DNA sequence: TGTGCCAGCAGTTACAAAGGGGAGATTGGTTACGAGCAGTACTTC. Amino acids: CASSYKGEIGYEQYF.

The V and J genes are TRBV5-4 and TRBJ1-2; D is perhaps TRBD1 (5 bases). The germline CDR1 and CDR2 sequences are SGHNT and YYREEE (reference sequence). V was clipped by 0 bases and J by 4 bases, with 16 bases between them. CDR3 length equals 16 residues. The CDR3 nucleotides are TGTGCCAGCAGCTTGGGGGACGGGTACAAACGCTATGGCTACACCTTC. Translation: CASSLGDGYKRYGYTF.

This clone was found a few times. The chain employs TRBV28 and TRBJ1-5; possibly TRBD1 for D (6 bases). CDR3 length: 17 amino acids. From germline, CDR1 is MDHEN and CDR2 SYDVKM. Trimming took 1 base from V and 0 from J, leaving 13 bases between them. DNA for the CDR3: TGTGCCAGCAGTTTATCCAAGACAGGACCTAGCAATCAGCCCCAGCATTTT. It is translated as CASSLSKTGPSNQPQHF.

The chain couples TRBV25-1 to TRBJ2-7, with D possibly being TRBD2 (6 bases). CDR3 length equals 12 residues. V was trimmed by 6 bases and J by 12 bases, leaving 18 bases between them. Germline V lookup: CDR1 MGHDK, CDR2 SYGVNS. In DNA, the CDR3 is TGTGCCAGCAGGCAGGGAGGTGCAGAGGCGTACTTC. It yields the protein CASRQGGAEAYF.

The V and J genes are TRBV10-1 and TRBJ2-5; D is perhaps TRBD2 (5 bases). This CDR3 has 13 residues. Trimming left V 3 bases short and J 5 bases short, with 10 bases between. Germline CDR1 reads WNHNN; CDR2 reads SYGVQD (reference sequence). The CDR3 DNA reads as TGCGCCAGCAGTGAATTAGCGTGGGAGACCCAGTACTTC. This codes for CASSELAWETQYF.

The chain combines TRBV9 with TRBJ2-3, with TRBD1 matching over 7 bases. Germline loops: CDR1 SGDLS, CDR2 YYNGEE. The CDR3 covers 15 residues. J lost 1 base, V lost 4 bases, and 6 bases had no gene match. The CDR3 loop reads CASSPWDSRTDTQYF. The DNA for the CDR3 is TGTGCCAGCAGCCCTTGGGACAGCCGCACAGATACGCAGTATTTT.

The chain is built from TRBV7-2 and TRBJ1-1, with 11 bases matching TRBD1. The CDR3 runs to 14 residues. Per germline, CDR1 SGHTA and CDR2 FQGNSA. J gave up 4 bases and V 5 bases, and 3 bases lay outside the gene matches. CDR3 in amino acids: CASSQDRGPTEAFF. The DNA of the CDR3 is TGTGCCAGCAGCCAGGACAGGGGGCCCACTGAAGCTTTCTTT.